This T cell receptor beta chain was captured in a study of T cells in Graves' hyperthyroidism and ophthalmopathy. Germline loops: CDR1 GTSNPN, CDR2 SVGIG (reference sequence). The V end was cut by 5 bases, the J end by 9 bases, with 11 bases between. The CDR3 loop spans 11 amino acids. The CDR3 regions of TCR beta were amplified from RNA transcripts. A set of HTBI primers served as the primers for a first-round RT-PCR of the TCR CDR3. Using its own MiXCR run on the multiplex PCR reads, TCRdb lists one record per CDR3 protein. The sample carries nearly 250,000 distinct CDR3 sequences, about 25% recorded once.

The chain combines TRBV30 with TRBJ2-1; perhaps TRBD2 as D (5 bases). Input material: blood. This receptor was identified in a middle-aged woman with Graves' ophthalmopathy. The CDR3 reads CAWLSVGEQFF. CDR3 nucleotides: TGTGCCTGGCTTAGCGTCGGTGAGCAGTTCTTC.